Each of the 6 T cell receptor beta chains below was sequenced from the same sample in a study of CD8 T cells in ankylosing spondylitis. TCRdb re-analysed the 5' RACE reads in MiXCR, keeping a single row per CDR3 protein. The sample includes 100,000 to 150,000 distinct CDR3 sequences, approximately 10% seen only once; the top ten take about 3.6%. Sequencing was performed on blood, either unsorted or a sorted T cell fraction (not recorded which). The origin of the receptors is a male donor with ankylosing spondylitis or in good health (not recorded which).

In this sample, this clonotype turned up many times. This chain's CDR3 is CASSQDRLNQPQHF. The CDR3 DNA reads TGTGCCAGCAGTCAGGACAGGCTAAATCAGCCCCAGCATTTT. The chain combines TRBV6-2 or TRBV6-3 with TRBJ1-5; TRBD1 aligns across 7 bases. After removal of 5 bases from V and 4 bases from J, the junction contained 5 bases not matched to a gene. The CDR3 is made up of 14 amino acids. The germline V gene has CDR1 MNHEY and CDR2 SVGEGT.

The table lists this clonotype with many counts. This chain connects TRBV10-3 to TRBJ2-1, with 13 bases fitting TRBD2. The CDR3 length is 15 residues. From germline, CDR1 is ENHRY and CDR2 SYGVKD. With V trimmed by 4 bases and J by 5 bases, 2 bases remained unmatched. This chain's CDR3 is CAISGLAGGNNEQFF. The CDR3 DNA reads TGTGCCATCAGTGGACTAGCGGGAGGTAACAATGAGCAGTTCTTC.

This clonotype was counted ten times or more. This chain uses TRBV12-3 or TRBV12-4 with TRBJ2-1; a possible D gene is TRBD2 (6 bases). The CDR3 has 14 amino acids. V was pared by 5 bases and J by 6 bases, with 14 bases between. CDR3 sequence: CASSPPGAANEQFF. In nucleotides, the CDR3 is TGTGCCAGCAGTCCCCCGGGAGCCGCCAATGAGCAGTTCTTC.

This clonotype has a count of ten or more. CDR3 in amino acids: CASSYGQTSTDTQYF. The CDR3 DNA reads TGTGCCAGCAGTTACGGTCAGACTAGCACAGATACGCAGTATTTT. The rearrangement joins TRBV6-5 to TRBJ2-3; no clear D. The CDR3 length is 15 residues. The germline gives CDR1 MNHEY, CDR2 SVGAGI. V was cut by 2 bases and J by 0 bases, with 9 bases left in between.

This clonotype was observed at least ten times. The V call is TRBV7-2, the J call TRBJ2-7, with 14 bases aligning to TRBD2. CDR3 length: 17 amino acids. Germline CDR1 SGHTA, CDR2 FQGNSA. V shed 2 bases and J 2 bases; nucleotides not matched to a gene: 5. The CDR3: CASSLSGGLAGAYEQYF. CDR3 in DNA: TGTGCCAGCAGCTTAAGTGGGGGACTAGCGGGAGCCTACGAGCAGTACTTC.

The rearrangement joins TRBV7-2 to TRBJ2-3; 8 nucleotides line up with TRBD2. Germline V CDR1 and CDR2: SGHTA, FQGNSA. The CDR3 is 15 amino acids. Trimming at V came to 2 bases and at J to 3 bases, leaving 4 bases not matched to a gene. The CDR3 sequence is CASSLKGLGTDTQYF. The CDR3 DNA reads TGTGCCAGCAGCTTAAAGGGACTAGGAACAGATACGCAGTATTTT. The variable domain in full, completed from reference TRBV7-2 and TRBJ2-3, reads GAGVSQSPSNKVTEKGKDVELRCDPISGHTALYWYRQSLGQGLEFLIYFQGNSAPDKSGLPSDRFSAERTGGSVSTLTIQRTQQEDSAVYLCASSLKGLGTDTQYFGPGTRLTVL.